The 27 T cell receptor beta chains below come from one sample, sequenced in a study of blood T cell repertoires in COVID-19. This table comes from immunoSEQ multiplex PCR, and its TCRdb copy is limited to in-frame clones, with some not included. The sample shows approximately 250,000 clones, around 82% of them seen only once. The sequencing sample was made of peripheral blood. These receptor sequences come from a human donor in a cohort sampled during active COVID-19.

This sequence joins TRBV4-1 and TRBJ2-1; a weak D match, TRBD1 (5 bases). V was shortened by 1 base and J by 4 bases, with 11 bases between the two germline ends. This CDR3 has 15 amino acids. Germline values: CDR1 MGHRA, CDR2 YSYEKL. CDR3 in amino acids: CASSQVNSGYNEQFF. As DNA, the CDR3 is TGCGCCAGCAGCCAAGTTAATTCAGGGTACAATGAGCAGTTCTTC.

This chain's CDR3 is CSVESQGAGEAFF. The CDR3, as DNA: TGCAGCGTTGAGTCGCAGGGGGCGGGCGAAGCTTTCTTT. The J gene is TRBJ1-1, the V gene TRBV29-1, with 8 bases fitting TRBD1. In germline, CDR1 is SQVTM, CDR2 ANQGSEA. V lost 3 bases and J lost 8; bases outside the gene matches: 8. CDR3 length: 13 amino acids.

The gene calls are TRBV6-6 and TRBJ1-5; D may be TRBD1 (5 bases). The CDR3 spans 14 residues. Germline CDR1 MNHNY, CDR2 SVGAGI (reference sequence). V lost 8 bases, J lost 4 bases, and 15 bases lay in between. Here the CDR3 DNA reads TGTGCCAGCGTCTCACAGGTCCGTAATCAGCCCCAGCATTTT. Encoded protein: CASVSQVRNQPQHF.

The chain links TRBV6-5 to TRBJ1-1; tentative D call: TRBD1 (5 bases). The CDR3 runs 12 residues. Germline lookup yields CDR1 MNHEY and CDR2 SVGAGI. The V gene lost 8 bases and the J gene lost 5 bases, with 12 bases spanning the gap. In nucleotides, the CDR3 is TGTGCCAGCGGCCGCCGGGGGACTGAAGCTTTCTTT. Translating gives CASGRRGTEAFF.

CDR3 sequence reads: CASSQEAGRSGNTIYF. The CDR3 DNA is TGTGCCAGCAGCCAAGAGGCAGGGCGGAGTGGAAACACCATATATTTT. The rearrangement links TRBV3-1 (or the pseudogene TRBV3-2) to TRBJ1-3; D is perhaps TRBD1 (5 bases). In germline, CDR1 is LGHDT, CDR2 YNNKEL (reference sequence). Between the trimmed V and J ends, which lost 0 bases and 3 bases, there was a span of 12 bases. The CDR3 runs 16 residues.

The chain combines TRBV2 with TRBJ2-5, with TRBD2 matching over 11 bases. V was clipped by 5 bases and J by 3 bases; unmatched bases: 8. The CDR3 contains 16 residues. The germline V gene encodes CDR1 SNHLY and CDR2 FYNNEI. CDR3 in amino acids: CASSREILAGEETQYF. CDR3 nucleotides: TGTGCCAGCAGTCGAGAGATACTAGCGGGGGAAGAGACCCAGTACTTC.

The J gene is TRBJ2-7, the V gene TRBV21-1; the table's D gene call, TRBD2, was not cross checked with the DNA. TRBV21-1 counts as a pseudogene. This CDR3 is built from 16 residues. The CDR3: CASSEPRGLAYYEQYF. The CDR3 DNA sequence: TGTGCCAGCAGCGAGCCCCGGGGACTAGCTTACTACGAGCAGTACTTC.

This sequence joins TRBV10-3 and TRBJ2-1; TRBD1 is a possible D gene (6 bases). Looked up from germline, CDR1 is ENHRY and CDR2 is SYGVKD. V lost 8 bases and J lost 5, with 13 bases in between. CDR3 size: 13 residues. The CDR3 is CAISFKGDNEQFF. For the CDR3, the DNA is TGTGCCATCTCGTTTAAGGGGGACAATGAGCAGTTCTTC.

The rearrangement joins TRBV7-6 to TRBJ1-1; TRBD1 matches at 9 bases. With V trimmed by 0 bases and J by 4 bases, 9 bases remained unmatched. The germline V gene encodes CDR1 SGHVS and CDR2 FNYEAQ. CDR3 size: 17 residues. This chain's CDR3 is CASSLAAQGARITEAFF. Written as DNA, the CDR3 is TGTGCCAGCAGCTTAGCCGCACAGGGGGCTCGGATCACTGAAGCTTTCTTT.

The genes are TRBV24-1 and TRBJ2-1; 9 bases line up with TRBD1. The CDR3 extends over 15 amino acids. The trim removed 4 bases at V and 9 bases at J, leaving 9 bases unmatched. CDR1 is KGHDR and CDR2 is SFDVKD in the germline V gene. The CDR3 DNA follows: TGTGCCACCAGTGACCTCGGGACAGGGCGGGCTGAGCAGTTCTTC. Translation: CATSDLGTGRAEQFF.

The chain couples TRBV5-6 to TRBJ2-1; D unclear. The CDR3 is 12 amino acids. V was shortened by 0 bases and J by 4 bases, with 2 bases between the two germline ends. Germline V CDR1 and CDR2: SGHDT, YYEEEE. The CDR3 loop reads CASSLAYNEQFF. CDR3 coding DNA: TGTGCCAGCAGCTTGGCGTACAATGAGCAGTTCTTC. Full variable domain (missing parts from reference TRBV5-6 and TRBJ2-1): DAGVTQSPTHLIKTRGQQVTLRCSPKSGHDTVSWYQQALGQGPQFIFQYYEEEERQRGNFPDRFSGHQFPNYSSELNVNALLLGDSALYLCASSLAYNEQFFGPGTRLTVL.

This clone showed up just a few times. The chain has TRBV4-1 and TRBJ2-7; 12 positions agree with TRBD2. V was clipped by 1 base and J by 4 bases; unmatched bases: 8. CDR1 MGHRA and CDR2 YSYEKL come from the germline V gene. This CDR3 has 17 residues. Here the CDR3 reads CASSQGEASGRVYEQYF. In nucleotides, the CDR3 is TGCGCCAGCAGCCAAGGTGAAGCTAGCGGGAGGGTGTACGAGCAGTACTTC.

V usage is TRBV6-6 and J usage is TRBJ1-5, with 9 bases identical to TRBD1. There are 16 residues in the CDR3. J gave up 0 bases and V 6 bases, and 6 bases lay outside the gene matches. Germline CDR1 is MNHNY and CDR2 is SVGAGI (reference sequence). The CDR3 DNA sequence: TGTGCCAGCAGCAACGACAGGGGGGTTAGCAATCAGCCCCAGCATTTT. It is translated as CASSNDRGVSNQPQHF.

This clone occurred a few times. The V call is TRBV4-2, the J call TRBJ1-4, with D unresolved. Trimming stripped 4 bases from V and 8 bases from J, with 11 bases between. Germline lookup yields CDR1 LGHNA and CDR2 YNFKEQ. The CDR3 totals 13 residues. As DNA, the CDR3 is TGTGCCAGCAGCCCTTCATGGAGCGAAAAACTGTTTTTT. It is translated as CASSPSWSEKLFF.

The V gene is TRBV6-5, the J gene TRBJ2-7, with 7 bases that match TRBD1. Unmatched junction bases numbered 9, after V lost 7 bases and J lost 0 bases. This CDR3 has 15 residues. From germline, CDR1 is MNHEY and CDR2 SVGAGI. In nucleotides, the CDR3 is TGTGCCAGCACCGTAGGACAGGCGATCTCCTACGAGCAGTACTTC. This translates into CASTVGQAISYEQYF.

The count of this clone is one. The gene calls are TRBV5-1 and TRBJ2-1, with TRBD2 identical over 13 bases. The V segment lost 3 bases and the J segment 7 bases; nucleotides outside the gene matches: 7. CDR3 length: 16 residues. The germline gives CDR1 SGHRS, CDR2 YFSETQ. This CDR3 is CASSSGWTSGGNEQFF. In DNA, the CDR3 is TGCGCCAGCAGCTCGGGATGGACTAGCGGGGGTAATGAGCAGTTCTTC.

The chain carries TRBV29-1 and TRBJ2-5, with 12 bases lining up with TRBD2. Trimming took 2 bases from V and 5 from J; bases not matched to a gene: 6. The germline gives CDR1 SQVTM, CDR2 ANQGSEA. CDR3 size: 15 residues. The CDR3 reads CSVEPSGRALETQYF. CDR3 nucleotide sequence: TGCAGCGTTGAACCTAGCGGGAGGGCCTTGGAGACCCAGTACTTC.

The chain carries TRBV11-3 and TRBJ2-7, with 9 bases aligning to TRBD1. There are 14 residues in the CDR3. Germline loops: CDR1 SGHNT, CDR2 YENEEA. The trim removed 4 bases at V and 4 bases at J, leaving 5 bases unmatched. CDR3 coding DNA: TGTGCCAGCAGCTCGGGGACAGGGATATACGAGCAGTACTTC. Protein: CASSSGTGIYEQYF. Supplemented by reference TRBV11-3 and TRBJ2-7, the full variable domain reads EAGVVQSPRYKIIEKKQPVAFWCNPISGHNTLYWYLQNLGQGPELLIRYENEEAVDDSQLPKDRFSAERLKGVDSTLKIQPAELGDSAVYLCASSSGTGIYEQYFGPGTRLTVT.

The CDR3 DNA reads TGTGCCAGCAGCCGAGGACAGGGGGACTACAATGAGCAGTTCTTC. It yields the protein CASSRGQGDYNEQFF. The rearrangement joins TRBV3-1 (or the pseudogene TRBV3-2) to TRBJ2-1, with TRBD1 matching 10 bases. In germline, CDR1 is LGHDT, CDR2 YNNKEL (reference sequence). J gave up 3 bases and V 4 bases, and 3 bases lay outside the gene matches. This CDR3 spans 15 amino acids.

V and J are TRBV6-6 and TRBJ1-4; D is unclear. Germline V CDR1 and CDR2: MNHNY, SVGAGI (reference sequence). This CDR3 spans 13 amino acids. Trimming left V 6 bases short and J 8 bases short, with 13 bases between. As DNA, the CDR3 is TGTGCCAGCAGCCAAGTAGAGGGCGAAAAACTGTTTTTT. It codes for CASSQVEGEKLFF.

This clone was counted once. The V gene is TRBV19, the J gene TRBJ2-1; weak D call: TRBD2 (7 bases). The V gene's germline CDR1 is LNHDA and CDR2 SQIVND (reference sequence). The V end lost 8 bases, the J end lost 2 bases, and 22 bases lay between the germline ends. The CDR3 is 17 residues long. Here the CDR3 reads CASSKSGGGGAYNEQFF. CDR3 DNA: TGTGCCAGTTCCAAATCCGGGGGCGGGGGCGCCTACAATGAGCAGTTCTTC. Full variable domain (remainder filled in from reference TRBV19 and TRBJ2-1): DGGITQSPKYLFRKEGQNVTLSCEQNLNHDAMYWYRQDPGQGLRLIYYSQIVNDFQKGDIAEGYSVSREKKESFPLTVTSAQKNPTAFYLCASSKSGGGGAYNEQFFGPGTRLTVL.

V is TRBV9 and J is TRBJ2-7; 10 nucleotides align to TRBD1. From germline, CDR1 is SGDLS and CDR2 YYNGEE. V lost 3 bases, J lost 4 bases, and 13 bases stayed unmatched. There are 17 residues in the CDR3. CDR3 nucleotides: TGTGCCAGCAGCGCTTCCGGACCGGGGACAGGGGATTACGAGCAGTACTTC. Encoded protein: CASSASGPGTGDYEQYF.

The V and J genes are TRBV7-8 and TRBJ2-5, with TRBD2 as a possible D gene (6 bases). This CDR3 has 16 amino acids. Germline CDR1 SGHVS, CDR2 FQNEAQ. V lost 0 bases to trimming and J lost 5 bases, with 16 bases between them. The CDR3 region has the DNA TGTGCCAGCAGCTTAGCGGACTCGGGACTTGGGGAGACCCAGTACTTC. This encodes CASSLADSGLGETQYF.

This chain uses TRBV6-5 with TRBJ1-2; 10 nucleotides agree with TRBD1. This CDR3 spans 15 amino acids. With 7 bases clipped from V and 4 bases from J, the junction kept 9 bases outside the gene matches. The germline CDR1 and CDR2 sequences are MNHEY and SVGAGI. CDR3 nucleotide sequence: TGTGCCAGCACTACCCTGGGACAGGGGACCTATGGCTACACCTTC. Translated: CASTTLGQGTYGYTF.

The chain couples TRBV28 to TRBJ2-7; D may be TRBD1 (5 bases). From germline, CDR1 is MDHEN and CDR2 SYDVKM. V shed 4 bases and J shed 4 bases, with 8 bases lying between them. The CDR3 length is 12 residues. Here the CDR3 DNA reads TGTGCCAGCAGTTCGACAGTTTACGAGCAGTACTTC. Translating gives CASSSTVYEQYF.

V is TRBV21-1 and J is TRBJ1-3. TRBV21-1 is deemed a pseudogene. The CDR3 consists of 17 residues. CDR3 protein: CARGEGVCPKGGNTIYF. The CDR3 nucleotides are TGTGCCCGGGGGGAGGGGGTTTGCCCAAAAGGTGGAAACACCATATATTTT.

This chain links TRBV7-9 with TRBJ1-4; a weak D match, TRBD1 (5 bases). Germline loops: CDR1 SEHNR, CDR2 FQNEAQ (reference sequence). The germline V and J ends were trimmed by 4 bases and 3 bases, with 18 bases remaining between them. The length of the CDR3 is 17 residues. The CDR3 is CASSSAMEGKANEKLFF. DNA of the CDR3: TGTGCCAGCAGCTCAGCAATGGAGGGGAAAGCTAATGAAAAACTGTTTTTT.